The rows below give T cell receptor beta chains drawn from one sample of a study of T cell responses to AZD1222 COVID-19 vaccine. This table comes from immunoSEQ multiplex PCR, and its TCRdb copy is limited to in-frame clones, with some not included. The sample includes 90,000 to 120,000 clones, roughly 89% of them seen just once. The sequenced sample was peripheral blood, obtained on day 0 of AZD1222 vaccination. The receptors here all came from an adult in good health. CDR3s include the opening cysteine and the closing phenylalanine or tryptophan. Clone size is not always given. Where it is, it says once, few, many or a class for expanded clones.

clone_size v_call cdr3_aa
NA TRBV19 CASSTLDSANTGELFF
NA TRBV3-1/TRBV3-2 CASSQAVSDTQYF
NA TRBV10-3 CAISDSAQDEQYF
NA TRBV3-1/TRBV3-2 CASSQGGLNEKLFF
NA TRBV5-1 CASSLFGPLDTGELFF
NA TRBV2 CASSKEGQGLSYEQYF
NA TRBV6-2/TRBV6-3 CASSFNQNNGGYTF
NA TRBV30 CAWGGPSPHTF
NA TRBV15 CATRPREAQETQYF
NA TRBV5-1 CASSLGGTDTQYF
NA TRBV19 CASIPGTSSGNTIYF
NA TRBV19 CASSMGFMGDYGYTF
NA TRBV7-6 CASSLTGPYEQYF
NA TRBV4-3 CASSQELAGSTDTQYF
NA TRBV4-3 CASSQDPVVRTHEKLFF
NA TRBV4-1 CASSQDRLAGNTGELFF
NA TRBV30 CAWSKTSGLPGGTTQYF
NA TRBV27 CASRPAFTDTQYF
NA TRBV11-2 CASSLTGQVRGGSPLHF
NA TRBV2 CASSTKNTGELFF
NA TRBV4-3 CASSQVVTGAGYGGYTF
NA TRBV11-2 CASSPRLAGGETQYF
NA TRBV4-3 CASSQDVFSNQPQHF
few TRBV7-2 CASSIYRESNQPQHF
NA TRBV19 CASKLSNQPQHF
NA TRBV29-1 CSARGFGGHYEQYF
NA TRBV13 CASSLGSTDTQYF
NA TRBV19 CASSRLREKLFF
NA TRBV6-4 CASSLQPDSHYGYTF
NA TRBV7-2 CASSSGPHGNQPQHF
NA TRBV7-2 CASSFRDRVGYTF
NA TRBV2 CASSEAVRMSGEKLFF
NA TRBV7-2 CASSLVRPVTGELFF
NA TRBV3-1/TRBV3-2 CASSLRNTEAFF
NA TRBV3-1/TRBV3-2 CASSRTGEAFF
NA TRBV19 CASSPQGDNLYEQYF
NA TRBV5-4 CASTNGGVTSYNEQFF
NA TRBV3-1/TRBV3-2 CASTPTGNYGYTF
NA TRBV6-1 CASREINSGGGGNEQFF
NA TRBV12-5 CASGFRDSAIDQPQHF
once TRBV19 CASSSDREETQYF
NA TRBV4-1 CASSQDLGFAGNTIYF
NA TRBV10-3 CAISDRDRTNTGELFF
NA TRBV11-1 CASSPNSGGRETQYF
once TRBV7-2 CASSLGMGPGYGYTF
NA TRBV18 CASSPRNGGGTEAFF
once TRBV5-4 CASSSIQGRPEAFF
NA TRBV4-2 CASSYHSGGSSYNEQFF
NA TRBV4-2 CASSQVSDSYEQYF
NA TRBV7-9 CASSFSGVGDEKLFF